This TCR beta chain was captured by sequencing in a study of identical twins. General observations from the study: Weaker excess twin sharing was seen among beta out-of-frame sequences. Zero-insertion results could be subject to partial confounding by invariant MAIT and iNKT cells.

Among all donors, each was a healthy Caucasian. This clonotype was picked up a small number of times. Its antigen is currently unknown. Each CDR3 protein gets one entry after TCRdb re-called the 5' RACE reads with MiXCR. The table shows about 920,000 distinct CDR3 sequences, with approximately 13% occurring only once. Per the germline V gene, CDR1 is DFQATT and CDR2 is SNEGSKA (reference sequence). V was trimmed by 6 bases and J by 7 bases, leaving 12 bases between them. The CDR3 runs 11 residues. These data also featured in a second study, about yellow fever vaccine responses in identical twins.

This receptor was obtained from a woman younger than 30 in good health. Sequencing was performed on PBMCs. The chain recombines TRBV20-1 with TRBJ1-2, with D possibly matching TRBD1 (5 bases). The CDR3 coding sequence is TGCAGTGCCATCATTCAGGGTGGCTACACCTTC. This translates into CSAIIQGGYTF.